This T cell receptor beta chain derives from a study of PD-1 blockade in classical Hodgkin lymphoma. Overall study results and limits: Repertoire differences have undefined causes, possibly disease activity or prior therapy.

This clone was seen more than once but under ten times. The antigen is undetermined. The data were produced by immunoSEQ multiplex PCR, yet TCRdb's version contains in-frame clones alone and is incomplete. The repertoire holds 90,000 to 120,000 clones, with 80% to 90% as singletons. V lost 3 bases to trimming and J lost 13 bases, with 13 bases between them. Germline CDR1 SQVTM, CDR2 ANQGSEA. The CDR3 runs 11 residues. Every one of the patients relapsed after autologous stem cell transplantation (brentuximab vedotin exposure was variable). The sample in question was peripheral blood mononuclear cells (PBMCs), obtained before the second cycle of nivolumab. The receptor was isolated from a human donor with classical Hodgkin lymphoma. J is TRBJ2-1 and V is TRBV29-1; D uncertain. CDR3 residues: CSVDPAKTQFF. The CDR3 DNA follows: TGCAGCGTTGATCCCGCCAAGACCCAGTTCTTC.